The 8 T cell receptor beta chains given below trace back to one sample, sequenced in a study of cytomegalovirus exposure and HLA in healthy donors. The PCR was carried out with 60 Vbeta primers and 13 Jbeta primers. Produced via immunoSEQ multiplex PCR; TCRdb's table is partial and in-frame only. Found here are 150,000 to 200,000 clones, 75% of them singletons; the top ten hold approximately 2.3%. Sequencing was performed on PBMCs. All receptors come from a female donor in good health and CMV-seronegative.

The CDR3 is CASSVAPRAADTQYF. The CDR3 nucleotides read TGTGCCAGCAGCGTAGCCCCGCGGGCGGCAGATACGCAGTATTTT. The J gene is TRBJ2-3, the V gene TRBV9; tentatively, D is TRBD2 (5 bases). The ends were cut back, 0 bases at V and 4 bases at J, with 12 bases in the middle. Germline lookup yields CDR1 SGDLS and CDR2 YYNGEE. The CDR3 has 15 amino acids.

This clone was observed a handful of times. V and J are TRBV4-3 and TRBJ1-2; tentative D call: TRBD1 (5 bases). The germline CDR1 and CDR2 sequences are LGHNA and YSLEER. V was clipped by 0 bases and J by 8 bases, with 16 bases between them. The CDR3 runs 15 residues. The CDR3 loop reads CASSQDLWGVSGYTF. Here the CDR3 DNA reads TGCGCCAGCAGCCAAGATCTTTGGGGGGTGAGCGGCTACACCTTC.

For the CDR3, the DNA is TGTGCCAGCAGCGGGTCATGGGGGGAGAGAGGTGGTGAGCAGTTCTTC. It translates to CASSGSWGERGGEQFF. The chain carries TRBV9 and TRBJ2-1, with a tentative D call TRBD2 (6 bases). The V gene's germline CDR1 is SGDLS and CDR2 YYNGEE. The length of the CDR3 is 16 residues. The V gene lost 3 bases and the J gene lost 9 bases, with 22 bases spanning the gap. Full variable domain (outside the CDR3, taken from reference TRBV9 and TRBJ2-1): DSGVTQTPKHLITATGQRVTLRCSPRSGDLSVYWYQQSLDQGLQFLIQYYNGEERAKGNILERFSAQQFPDLHSELNLSSLELGDSALYFCASSGSWGERGGEQFFGPGTRLTVL.

This chain uses TRBV5-8 with TRBJ2-7, with D possibly being TRBD2 (6 bases). Germline V gene lookup returns CDR1 SGHTS and CDR2 YDEGEE. The CDR3 contains 14 residues. Trimming pared 1 base from V and 0 bases from J, leaving 8 bases between. The CDR3 region has the DNA TGTGCCAGCAGCTTGCGGGGGACCTCCTACGAGCAGTACTTC. It yields the protein CASSLRGTSYEQYF.

The CDR3 here is CASSLYSRGTGELFF. The CDR3 DNA follows: TGTGCCAGCAGTTTATACTCACGGGGGACCGGGGAGCTGTTTTTT. The chain employs TRBV28 and TRBJ2-2; possibly TRBD2 for D (6 bases). The CDR3 totals 15 residues. From germline, CDR1 is MDHEN and CDR2 SYDVKM. Deletions cut 1 base from V and 5 bases from J, with 11 bases between.

This clone was seen a handful of times. The rearrangement uses TRBV30 and TRBJ1-6; 7 nucleotides align to TRBD1. Losses at the gene ends were 2 bases for V and 7 bases for J; bases not matched to a gene: 5. Looked up from germline, CDR1 is GTSNPN and CDR2 is SVGIG (reference sequence). The CDR3 consists of 14 residues. DNA of the CDR3: TGTGCCTGGAGTTCCCCAGGGGGAAATTCACCCCTCCACTTT. Translating it yields CAWSSPGGNSPLHF.

V and J are TRBV27 and TRBJ2-7, with a possible D match to TRBD1 (6 bases). Looked up from germline, CDR1 is MNHEY and CDR2 is SMNVEV (reference sequence). The CDR3 runs 14 residues. V was trimmed by 6 bases and J by 6 bases, leaving 18 bases between them. CDR3 sequence reads: CASSALGQPSEQYF. The CDR3, as DNA: TGTGCCAGCAGCGCCCTGGGACAACCGTCCGAGCAGTACTTC.

This clone was counted a single time. The rearrangement joins TRBV14 to TRBJ2-1; 13 nucleotides match TRBD2. The J segment lost 6 bases and the V segment lost 3 bases, leaving 17 bases of the junction unmatched. Germline values: CDR1 SGHDN, CDR2 FVKESK. The CDR3 has 20 residues. CDR3 DNA sequence: TGTGCCAGCAGCCACCCCTCAAGGGGAGGACTAGCGGGAGCAGGCAATGAGCAGTTCTTC. Translating it yields CASSHPSRGGLAGAGNEQFF.